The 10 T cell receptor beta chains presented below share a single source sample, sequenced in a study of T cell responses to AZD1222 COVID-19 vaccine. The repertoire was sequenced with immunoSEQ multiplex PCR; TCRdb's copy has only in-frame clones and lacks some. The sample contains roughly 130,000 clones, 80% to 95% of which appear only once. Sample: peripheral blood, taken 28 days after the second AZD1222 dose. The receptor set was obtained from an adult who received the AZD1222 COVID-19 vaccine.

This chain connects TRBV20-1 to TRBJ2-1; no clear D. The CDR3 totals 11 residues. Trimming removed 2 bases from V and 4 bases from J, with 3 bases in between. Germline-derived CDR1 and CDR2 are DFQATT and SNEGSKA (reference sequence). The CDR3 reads CSARPYNEQFF. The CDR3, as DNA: TGCAGTGCTAGACCTTACAATGAGCAGTTCTTC.

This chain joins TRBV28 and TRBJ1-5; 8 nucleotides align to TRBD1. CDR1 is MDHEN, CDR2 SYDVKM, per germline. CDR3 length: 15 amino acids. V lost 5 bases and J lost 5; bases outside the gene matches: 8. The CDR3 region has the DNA TGTGCCAGCAGTGTTAGACAGGGGTCACATCAGCCCCAGCATTTT. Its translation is CASSVRQGSHQPQHF.

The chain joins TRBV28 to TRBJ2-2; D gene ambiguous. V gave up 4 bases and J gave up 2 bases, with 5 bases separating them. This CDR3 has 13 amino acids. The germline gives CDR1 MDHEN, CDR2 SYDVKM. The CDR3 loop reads CASSWGNTGELFF. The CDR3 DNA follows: TGTGCCAGCAGTTGGGGAAACACCGGGGAGCTGTTTTTT.

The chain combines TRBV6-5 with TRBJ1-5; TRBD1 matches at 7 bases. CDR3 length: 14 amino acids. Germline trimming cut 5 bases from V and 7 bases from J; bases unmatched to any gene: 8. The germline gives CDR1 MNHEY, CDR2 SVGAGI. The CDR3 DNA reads TGTGCCAGCAGTCCCACAGGGGTCAGACAGCCCCAGCATTTT. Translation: CASSPTGVRQPQHF.

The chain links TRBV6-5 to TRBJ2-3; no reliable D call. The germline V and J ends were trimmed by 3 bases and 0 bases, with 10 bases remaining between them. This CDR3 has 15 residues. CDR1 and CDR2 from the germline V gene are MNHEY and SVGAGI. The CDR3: CASSYRGRSTDTQYF. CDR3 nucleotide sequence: TGTGCCAGCAGTTATCGCGGCAGAAGCACAGATACGCAGTATTTT.

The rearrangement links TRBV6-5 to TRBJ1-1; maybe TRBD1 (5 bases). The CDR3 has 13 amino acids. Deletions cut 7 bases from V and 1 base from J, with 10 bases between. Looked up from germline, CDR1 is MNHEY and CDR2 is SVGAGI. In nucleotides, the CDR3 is TGTGCCAGCACCTGGACACCGAACACTGAAGCTTTCTTT. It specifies CASTWTPNTEAFF.

Written as DNA, the CDR3 is TGTGCCAGCAGCGCGTTGGACAGGCTGAACACTGAAGCTTTCTTT. It translates to CASSALDRLNTEAFF. The chain links TRBV9 to TRBJ1-1; 7 positions agree with TRBD1. The CDR3 loop spans 15 amino acids. The ends lost 3 bases at V and 0 bases at J; junction bases unmatched: 5. Germline loops: CDR1 SGDLS, CDR2 YYNGEE.

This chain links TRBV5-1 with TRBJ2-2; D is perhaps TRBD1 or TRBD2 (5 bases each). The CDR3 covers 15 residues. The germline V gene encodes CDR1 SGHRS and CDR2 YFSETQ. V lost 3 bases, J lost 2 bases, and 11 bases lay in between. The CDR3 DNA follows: TGCGCCAGCAGCTCCGGGACGGTAAACACCGGGGAGCTGTTTTTT. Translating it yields CASSSGTVNTGELFF.

This chain's CDR3 is CASSQTPLGVETQYF. The CDR3 DNA reads as TGTGCCAGCAGCCAGACACCTCTCGGGGTGGAGACCCAGTACTTC. V and J are TRBV3-1 (or the pseudogene TRBV3-2) and TRBJ2-5; D might be TRBD2 (5 bases). The CDR3 has 15 residues. Trimming pared 3 bases from V and 5 bases from J, leaving 16 bases between. Germline CDR1 LGHDT, CDR2 YNNKEL (reference sequence).

The CDR3 spells CASSRSATSRSEQYF. CDR3 sequence (DNA): TGTGCCAGCAGTCGATCGGCGACTAGCAGGAGCGAGCAGTACTTC. The chain couples TRBV2 to TRBJ2-7; 7 nucleotides agree with TRBD2. V was clipped by 5 bases and J by 6 bases; unmatched bases: 13. Germline V gives CDR1 SNHLY, CDR2 FYNNEI. The CDR3 contains 15 residues. Filled out from reference TRBV2 and TRBJ2-7, the complete variable domain reads EPEVTQTPSHQVTQMGQEVILRCVPISNHLYFYWYRQILGQKVEFLVSFYNNEISEKSEIFDDQFSVERPDGSNFTLKIRSTKLEDSAMYFCASSRSATSRSEQYFGPGTRLTVT.